Presented here are 25 T cell receptor beta chains from one specimen sequenced in a study of blood T cell repertoires in COVID-19. Clones were sequenced by immunoSEQ multiplex PCR, and TCRdb holds only the in-frame ones, with some missing. The table shows about 150,000 clones, with roughly 80% occurring only once. The specimen was PBMCs or T cells enriched from blood (not recorded which). These receptors originate from a man aged 50 or older who had recovered from COVID-19.

In its sample, this clone was seen once. This sequence joins TRBV27 and TRBJ1-2, with 7 bases matching TRBD1. V was clipped by 6 bases and J by 2 bases; unmatched bases: 9. CDR1 is MNHEY and CDR2 is SMNVEV in the germline V gene (reference sequence). There are 15 residues in the CDR3. In nucleotides, the CDR3 is TGTGCCAGCAGGCTACTGGGACAGATAAACTATGGCTACACCTTC. Residues: CASRLLGQINYGYTF.

The chain combines TRBV9 with TRBJ2-3; 7 nucleotides agree with TRBD1. The trim removed 2 bases at V and 4 bases at J, leaving 7 bases unmatched. Looked up from germline, CDR1 is SGDLS and CDR2 is YYNGEE. The CDR3 runs to 15 residues. The CDR3 sequence is CASSVRGIVADTQYF. The DNA for the CDR3 is TGTGCCAGCAGCGTCAGGGGGATAGTCGCAGATACGCAGTATTTT.

The chain is built from TRBV18 and TRBJ2-2; 7 bases map to TRBD1. CDR3 length: 14 amino acids. Germline CDR1 is KGHSH and CDR2 is LQKENI. V gave up 7 bases and J gave up 2 bases; unmatched junction bases: 4. The CDR3 DNA follows: TGTGCCAGCTTACGACAGGGTAACACCGGGGAGCTGTTTTTT. Translated, it gives CASLRQGNTGELFF.

This clone was counted once. Here the CDR3 DNA reads TGTGCCAGCAGCCAACGACAGGGGGTAGAGGGCTACACCTTC. It encodes CASSQRQGVEGYTF. The chain combines TRBV14 with TRBJ1-2, with 9 bases aligning to TRBD1. Germline CDR1 SGHDN, CDR2 FVKESK. The CDR3 is made up of 14 amino acids. Trimming took 2 bases from V and 8 from J; bases not matched to a gene: 6.

The J gene is TRBJ2-2, the V gene TRBV7-8, with 7 bases that match TRBD1. The CDR3 covers 16 residues. Germline V gives CDR1 SGHVS, CDR2 FQNEAQ. V lost 3 bases and J lost 3; bases outside the gene matches: 7. CDR3 protein: CASSLEDREYTGELFF. CDR3 nucleotide sequence: TGTGCCAGCAGCTTGGAAGACAGGGAATACACCGGGGAGCTGTTTTTT.

The V call is TRBV9, the J call TRBJ2-3; TRBD2 aligns across 9 bases. Germline V gives CDR1 SGDLS, CDR2 YYNGEE. V was pared by 6 bases and J by 4 bases, with 9 bases of the junction left unmatched. The CDR3 contains 15 residues. In nucleotides, the CDR3 is TGTGCCAGCAATCGCGGGGGGGCGGCCTCAGATACGCAGTATTTT. It encodes CASNRGGAASDTQYF.

This chain uses TRBV25-1 with TRBJ1-1, with 7 bases lining up with TRBD1. The germline V gene has CDR1 MGHDK and CDR2 SYGVNS. Unmatched junction bases numbered 2, after V lost 4 bases and J lost 6 bases. There are 12 residues in the CDR3. CDR3 in DNA: TGTGCCAGCAGTGGACAGGGCGCTGAAGCTTTCTTT. This encodes CASSGQGAEAFF.

This clone was counted once. V is TRBV19 and J is TRBJ1-4, with 7 bases matching TRBD1. The CDR3 sequence is 14 residues long. Looked up from germline, CDR1 is LNHDA and CDR2 is SQIVND (reference sequence). Trimming removed 3 bases from V and 4 bases from J; junction bases left unmatched: 2. CDR3 sequence: CASSITGVNEKLFF. CDR3 coding DNA: TGTGCCAGTAGTATTACAGGGGTTAATGAAAAACTGTTTTTT.

CDR3 sequence: CASSEQGAGTEAFF. CDR3 bases: TGTGCCAGCAGTGAACAGGGGGCGGGAACTGAAGCTTTCTTT. The chain joins TRBV2 to TRBJ1-1; TRBD1 aligns across 8 bases. The CDR3 runs to 14 residues. CDR1 SNHLY and CDR2 FYNNEI come from the germline V gene. J lost 5 bases, V lost 2 bases, and 4 bases had no gene match.

The chain links TRBV5-8 to TRBJ1-6; weak D call: TRBD1 (6 bases). Trimming removed 2 bases at V and 6 bases at J, with 18 bases between. Germline CDR1 SGHTS, CDR2 YDEGEE. The CDR3 spans 17 residues. This chain's CDR3 is CASSFWAPGTRNSPLHF. The DNA for the CDR3 is TGTGCCAGCAGCTTTTGGGCTCCCGGGACACGTAATTCACCCCTCCACTTT. The full variable domain, rest sourced from reference TRBV5-8 and TRBJ1-6, is EAGVTQSPTHLIKTRGQQATLRCSPISGHTSVYWYQQALGLGLQFLLWYDEGEERNRGNFPPRFSGRQFPNYSSELNVNALELEDSALYLCASSFWAPGTRNSPLHFGNGTRLTVT.

As DNA, the CDR3 is TGTGCCAGCAGCCAGACAGCCGGGACAACCAATCAGCCCCAGCATTTT. It yields the protein CASSQTAGTTNQPQHF. The chain carries TRBV3-1 (or the pseudogene TRBV3-2) and TRBJ1-5; D perhaps matches TRBD1 (6 bases). There are 16 residues in the CDR3. V was clipped by 3 bases and J by 3 bases, with 15 bases between them. CDR1 and CDR2 (germline): LGHDT, YNNKEL (reference sequence).

Points on this clone: Other DNA sequences from this sample encode an identical CDR3 as well. The chain combines TRBV7-9 with TRBJ2-5, with D hard to call. Germline assignment: CDR1 SEHNR and CDR2 FQNEAQ (reference sequence). V was clipped by 5 bases and J by 3 bases, with 7 bases between them. The CDR3 extends over 12 amino acids. The CDR3 nucleotides read TGTGCCAGCAGCCTCCTAGAAGAGACCCAGTACTTC. Amino acids: CASSLLEETQYF.

The chain employs TRBV7-9 and TRBJ2-1; D is perhaps TRBD2 (5 bases). The CDR3 length is 17 residues. With 4 bases removed from V and 4 bases from J, the gap between germline ends came to 20 bases. Germline CDR1 reads SEHNR; CDR2 reads FQNEAQ (reference sequence). The CDR3 DNA sequence: TGTGCCAGCAGCTCGGACTTCTTACGGGTCGGGTACAATGAGCAGTTCTTC. Amino acids: CASSSDFLRVGYNEQFF.

V gene TRBV19 combines with J gene TRBJ2-1; a possible D gene is TRBD1 (6 bases). The germline V and J ends were trimmed by 4 bases and 8 bases, with 12 bases remaining between them. Per germline, CDR1 LNHDA and CDR2 SQIVND (reference sequence). CDR3 size: 13 residues. DNA of the CDR3: TGTGCCAGTAGTAACCAGGGGTGGGATGAGCAGTTCTTC. It specifies CASSNQGWDEQFF.

The J gene is TRBJ1-4, the V gene TRBV4-3; D possibly corresponds to TRBD1 (6 bases). Germline assignment: CDR1 LGHNA and CDR2 YSLEER. The CDR3 is made up of 16 amino acids. Trimming removed 4 bases at V and 4 bases at J, with 16 bases between. CDR3 sequence reads: CASSLAGRGVNEKLFF. The CDR3 region has the DNA TGCGCCAGCAGCCTTGCGGGGAGGGGGGTTAATGAAAAACTGTTTTTT.

The V gene is TRBV6-5, the J gene TRBJ1-5; D is ambiguous. The CDR3 consists of 15 residues. Deletions cut 4 bases from V and 3 bases from J, with 13 bases between. CDR1 is MNHEY and CDR2 is SVGAGI in the germline V gene. CDR3 sequence (DNA): TGTGCCAGCAGTTTATCTGCACAGACCAATCAGCCCCAGCATTTT. It is translated as CASSLSAQTNQPQHF.

The V gene is TRBV29-1, the J gene TRBJ2-3; 8 bases align to TRBD2. The CDR3 totals 15 residues. With 1 base clipped from V and 0 bases from J, the junction kept 3 bases outside the gene matches. Germline V gene lookup returns CDR1 SQVTM and CDR2 ANQGSEA. The CDR3 bases are TGCAGCGTTGAAGTATCGGGGGGGAGCACAGATACGCAGTATTTT. This sequence encodes CSVEVSGGSTDTQYF.

This clone has just a few counts. The J gene is TRBJ2-2, the V gene TRBV6-1; no clear D gene. The V end was cut by 0 bases, the J end by 5 bases, with 10 bases between. The CDR3 loop spans 15 amino acids. Germline values: CDR1 MNHNS, CDR2 SASEGT. CDR3 loop: CASSEARLTTGELFF. The CDR3 DNA reads TGTGCCAGCAGTGAAGCCAGGCTAACTACCGGGGAGCTGTTTTTT.

This chain links TRBV7-8 with TRBJ1-6; weak D call: TRBD1 (6 bases). The CDR3 has 15 amino acids. V lost 1 base and J lost 5, with 9 bases in between. CDR1 and CDR2 from the germline V gene are SGHVS and FQNEAQ. The CDR3 is CASSLEGVNNSPLHF. Here the CDR3 DNA reads TGTGCCAGCAGCTTAGAGGGGGTCAATAATTCACCCCTCCACTTT.

Comment on this clone: Other DNA sequences from this sample encode an identical CDR3 as well. V usage is TRBV13 and J usage is TRBJ1-1; no clear D. The CDR3 length is 13 residues. The V and J ends lost 0 bases and 1 base respectively, with 3 bases between them. CDR1 PRHDT and CDR2 FYEKMQ come from the germline V gene (reference sequence). CDR3 amino acids: CASSLGQNTEAFF. CDR3 nucleotide sequence: TGTGCCAGCAGCTTAGGCCAGAACACTGAAGCTTTCTTT.

This chain joins TRBV6-5 and TRBJ1-4; 8 bases line up with TRBD1. This CDR3 region has 15 residues. After removal of 5 bases from V and 8 bases from J, the junction contained 10 bases not matched to a gene. CDR1 is MNHEY and CDR2 is SVGAGI in the germline V gene. The CDR3 nucleotides are TGTGCCAGCAGTAGTCCTGATACAGGGGGAGAAAAACTGTTTTTT. It is translated as CASSSPDTGGEKLFF.

This chain connects TRBV5-8 to TRBJ2-1, with TRBD1 matching 8 bases. V lost 4 bases and J lost 2; bases outside the gene matches: 5. CDR1 is SGHTS and CDR2 is YDEGEE in the germline V gene. The CDR3 runs to 15 residues. The CDR3 sequence is CASSRGQGPYNEQFF. The DNA of the CDR3 is TGTGCCAGCAGCCGCGGACAGGGTCCCTACAATGAGCAGTTCTTC.

This chain connects TRBV14 to TRBJ2-1; 8 positions match TRBD1. Trimming at V came to 0 bases and at J to 4 bases, leaving 2 bases not matched to a gene. CDR1 is SGHDN, CDR2 FVKESK, per germline. The CDR3 is 15 amino acids. The CDR3 sequence is CASSQDQGAYNEQFF. CDR3 in DNA: TGTGCCAGCAGCCAAGACCAGGGGGCTTACAATGAGCAGTTCTTC.

The chain is built from TRBV2 and TRBJ2-7, with 7 bases aligning to TRBD1. Germline V gene sequence: CDR1 SNHLY, CDR2 FYNNEI. This CDR3 has 15 residues. The ends lost 0 bases at V and 2 bases at J; junction bases unmatched: 4. Here the CDR3 DNA reads TGTGCCAGCAGTGAAGCGGGGCAGGGGGCCTACGAGCAGTACTTC. It codes for CASSEAGQGAYEQYF.

J is TRBJ2-5 and V is TRBV27; 7 nucleotides agree with TRBD1. J gave up 3 bases and V 8 bases, and 12 bases lay outside the gene matches. Germline lookup yields CDR1 MNHEY and CDR2 SMNVEV (reference sequence). CDR3 size: 15 residues. The CDR3 protein is CASSSPGQRKETQYF. In nucleotides, the CDR3 is TGTGCCAGCTCATCCCCGGGACAGAGGAAAGAGACCCAGTACTTC.